This T cell receptor beta chain was obtained from a study of cytomegalovirus exposure and HLA in healthy donors. Germline CDR1 SGHVS, CDR2 FQNEAQ. The CDR3 spans 11 residues. Deletions cut 4 bases from V and 6 bases from J, with 7 bases between. Clones were read by immunoSEQ multiplex PCR, and TCRdb kept only the in-frame ones, dropping some. Of some 340,000 clones listed, about 90% were seen once; the top ten hold roughly 1.2%. General study results and limits: As confirmed in vitro, three CMV-associated chains were specific for CMV antigens.

With respect to this clone: Its specificity is unknown.

Material: PBMCs. The source is a woman aged 25 to 39 in good health and CMV-seropositive. The rearrangement links TRBV7-8 to TRBJ2-7; no reliable D call. CDR3 nucleotide sequence: TGTGCCAGCAGCTCCGCCACCGAGCAGTACTTC. Its translation: CASSSATEQYF. The full variable domain, completed using reference TRBV7-8 and TRBJ2-7, is GAGVSQSPRYKVAKRGQDVALRCDPISGHVSLFWYQQALGQGPEFLTYFQNEAQLDKSGLPSDRFFAERPEGSVSTLKIQRTQQEDSAVYLCASSSATEQYFGPGTRLTVT.